The clone carrying this T cell receptor beta chain showed up many times. Its antigen is undetermined. The ends were cut back, 1 base at V and 0 bases at J, with 7 bases in the middle. Germline V gives CDR1 SGHRS, CDR2 YFSETQ. CDR3 length: 15 amino acids. The data are from a study of CD8 T cells in ankylosing spondylitis. Whole-study findings and limits: A TCR beta motif of several highly homologous variants seemed to mark ankylosing spondylitis blood. Those disease-linked clones were CD8+; they were also relatively rare in peripheral blood.

TCRdb re-derived calls from the 5' RACE reads in MiXCR, one entry per CDR3 protein. The repertoire holds approximately 550,000 distinct CDR3 sequences, with more than 9.5% as singletons. The clonotype comes from a male donor with ankylosing spondylitis. This chain joins TRBV5-1 and TRBJ1-4; no firm D call. Sequencing was carried out using blood, either unsorted or a sorted T cell fraction (not recorded which). The CDR3 loop is CASSLSLATNEKLFF. CDR3 coding DNA: TGCGCCAGCAGCTTGTCTCTAGCAACTAATGAAAAACTGTTTTTT.